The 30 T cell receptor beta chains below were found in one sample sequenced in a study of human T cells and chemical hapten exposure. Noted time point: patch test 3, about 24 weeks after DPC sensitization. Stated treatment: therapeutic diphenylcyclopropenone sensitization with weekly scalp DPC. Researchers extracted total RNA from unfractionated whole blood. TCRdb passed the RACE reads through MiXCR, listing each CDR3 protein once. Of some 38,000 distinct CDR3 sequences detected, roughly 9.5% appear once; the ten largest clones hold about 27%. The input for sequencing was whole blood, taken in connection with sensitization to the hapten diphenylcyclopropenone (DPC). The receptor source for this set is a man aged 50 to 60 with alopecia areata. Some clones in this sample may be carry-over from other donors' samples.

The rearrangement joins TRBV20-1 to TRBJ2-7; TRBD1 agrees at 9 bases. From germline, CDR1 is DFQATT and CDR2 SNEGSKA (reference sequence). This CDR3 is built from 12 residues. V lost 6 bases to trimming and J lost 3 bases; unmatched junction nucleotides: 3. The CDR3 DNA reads TGCAGTGCGGACAGGGGTAGCTACGAGCAGTACTTC. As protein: CSADRGSYEQYF.

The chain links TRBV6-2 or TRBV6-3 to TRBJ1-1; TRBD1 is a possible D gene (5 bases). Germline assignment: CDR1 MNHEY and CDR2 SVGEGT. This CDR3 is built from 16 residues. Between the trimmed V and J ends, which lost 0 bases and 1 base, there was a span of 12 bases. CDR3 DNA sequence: TGTGCCAGCAGTTACTCTGGGGGACGGCAGAACACTGAAGCTTTCTTT. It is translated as CASSYSGGRQNTEAFF.

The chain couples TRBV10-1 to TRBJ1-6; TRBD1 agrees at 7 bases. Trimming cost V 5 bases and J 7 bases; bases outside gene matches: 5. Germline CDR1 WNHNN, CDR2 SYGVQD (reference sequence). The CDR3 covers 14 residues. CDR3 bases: TGCGCCAGCAGTATGGGACAGACCAATTCACCCCTCCACTTT. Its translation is CASSMGQTNSPLHF.

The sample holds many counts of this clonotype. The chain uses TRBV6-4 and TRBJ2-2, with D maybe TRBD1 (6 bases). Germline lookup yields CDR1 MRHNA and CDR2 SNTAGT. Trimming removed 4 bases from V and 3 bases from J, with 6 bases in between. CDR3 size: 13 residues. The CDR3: CASSAGDTGELFF. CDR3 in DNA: TGTGCCAGCAGTGCAGGGGACACCGGGGAGCTGTTTTTT.

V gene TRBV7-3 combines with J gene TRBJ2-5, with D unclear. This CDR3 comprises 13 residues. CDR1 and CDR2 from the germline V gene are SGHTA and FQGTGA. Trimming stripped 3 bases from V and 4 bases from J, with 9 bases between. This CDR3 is CASSLSEPETQYF. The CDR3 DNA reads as TGTGCCAGCAGCTTGTCCGAGCCAGAGACCCAGTACTTC.

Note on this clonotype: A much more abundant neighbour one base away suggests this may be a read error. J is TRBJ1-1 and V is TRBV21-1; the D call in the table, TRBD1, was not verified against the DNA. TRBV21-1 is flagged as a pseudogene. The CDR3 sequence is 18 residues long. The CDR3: CASSKRGQPGHMDTEAFF. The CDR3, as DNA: TGTGCCAGCAGCAAACGAGGGCAGCCGGGACATATGGACACTGAAGCTTTCTTT.

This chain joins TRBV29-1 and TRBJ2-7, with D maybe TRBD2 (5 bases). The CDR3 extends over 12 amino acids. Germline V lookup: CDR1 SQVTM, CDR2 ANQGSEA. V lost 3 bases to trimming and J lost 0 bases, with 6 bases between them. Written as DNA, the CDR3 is TGCAGCGTTGAGGAGGCCTCCTACGAGCAGTACTTC. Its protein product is CSVEEASYEQYF.

The CDR3 DNA sequence: TGCGCCAGCAGCCAAGATCCTAGCGGGAGGTTCTACAATGAGCAGTTCTTC. It is translated as CASSQDPSGRFYNEQFF. This sequence joins TRBV4-3 and TRBJ2-1, with 11 positions matching TRBD2. Trimming removed 0 bases from V and 3 bases from J; junction bases left unmatched: 4. Germline V gene lookup returns CDR1 LGHNA and CDR2 YSLEER. This CDR3 spans 17 amino acids.

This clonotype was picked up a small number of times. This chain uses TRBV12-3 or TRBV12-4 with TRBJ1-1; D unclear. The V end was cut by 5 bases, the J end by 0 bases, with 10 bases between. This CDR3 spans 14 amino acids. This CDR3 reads CASSPPRLNTEAFF. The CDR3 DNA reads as TGTGCCAGCAGTCCCCCGAGGCTGAACACTGAAGCTTTCTTT.

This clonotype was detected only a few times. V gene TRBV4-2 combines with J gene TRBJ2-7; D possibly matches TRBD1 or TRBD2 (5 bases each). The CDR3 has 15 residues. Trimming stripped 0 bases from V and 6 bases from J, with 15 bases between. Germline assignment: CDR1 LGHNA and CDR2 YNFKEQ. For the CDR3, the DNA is TGTGCCAGCAGCCAAGACCTGGCAGGGAGTGGCGAGCAGTACTTC. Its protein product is CASSQDLAGSGEQYF.

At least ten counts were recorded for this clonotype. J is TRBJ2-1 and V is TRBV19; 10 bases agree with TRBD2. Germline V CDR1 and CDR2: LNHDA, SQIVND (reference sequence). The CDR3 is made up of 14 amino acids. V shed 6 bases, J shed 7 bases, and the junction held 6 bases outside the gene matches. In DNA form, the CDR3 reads TGTGCCAGTAGGCCTAGCGGGAGTAGTAATGAGCAGTTCTTC. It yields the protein CASRPSGSSNEQFF.

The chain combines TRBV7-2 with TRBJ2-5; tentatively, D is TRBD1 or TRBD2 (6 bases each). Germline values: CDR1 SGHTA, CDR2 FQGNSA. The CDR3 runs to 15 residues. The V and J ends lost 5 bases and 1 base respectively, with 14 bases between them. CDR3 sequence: CASSLAWGAQETQYF. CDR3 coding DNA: TGTGCCAGCAGCCTTGCTTGGGGGGCCCAAGAGACCCAGTACTTC. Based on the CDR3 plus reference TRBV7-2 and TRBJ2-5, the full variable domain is GAGVSQSPSNKVTEKGKDVELRCDPISGHTALYWYRQSLGQGLEFLIYFQGNSAPDKSGLPSDRFSAERTGGSVSTLTIQRTQQEDSAVYLCASSLAWGAQETQYFGPGTRLLVL.

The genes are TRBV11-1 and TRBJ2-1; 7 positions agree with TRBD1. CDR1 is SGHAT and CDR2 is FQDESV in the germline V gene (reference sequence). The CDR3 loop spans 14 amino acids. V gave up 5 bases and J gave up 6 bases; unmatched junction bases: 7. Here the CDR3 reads CASSGYTGVNEQFF. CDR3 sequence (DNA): TGTGCCAGCAGCGGATATACAGGGGTCAATGAGCAGTTCTTC.

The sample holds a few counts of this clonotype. The CDR3 sequence: CASSRQEGETQYF. CDR3 DNA: TGTGCCAGCAGTCGTCAGGAGGGAGAGACCCAGTACTTC. The V and J genes are TRBV6-4 and TRBJ2-5, with a possible D match to TRBD2 (6 bases). The CDR3 is 13 amino acids. Germline CDR1 is MRHNA and CDR2 is SNTAGT. Trimming pared 5 bases from V and 4 bases from J, leaving 11 bases between.

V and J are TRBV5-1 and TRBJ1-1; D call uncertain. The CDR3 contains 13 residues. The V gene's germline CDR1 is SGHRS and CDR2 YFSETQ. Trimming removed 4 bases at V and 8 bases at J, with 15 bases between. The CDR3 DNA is TGCGCCAGCAGCCCGACCGGGGATAGGGAAGCTTTCTTT. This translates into CASSPTGDREAFF.

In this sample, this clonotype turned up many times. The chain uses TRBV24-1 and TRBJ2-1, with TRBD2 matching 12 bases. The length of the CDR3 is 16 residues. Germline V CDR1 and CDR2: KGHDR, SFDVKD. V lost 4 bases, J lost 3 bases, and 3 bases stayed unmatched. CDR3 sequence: CATSDSTSGSYNEQFF. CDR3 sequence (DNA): TGTGCCACCAGTGACTCGACTAGCGGGAGCTACAATGAGCAGTTCTTC.

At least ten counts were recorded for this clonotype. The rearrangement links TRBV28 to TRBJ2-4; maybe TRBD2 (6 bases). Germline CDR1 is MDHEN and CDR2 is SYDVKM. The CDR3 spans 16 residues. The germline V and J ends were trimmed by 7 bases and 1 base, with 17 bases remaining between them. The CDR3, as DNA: TGTGCCAGCACCCCCGGGCTAGCGCTCGCCAAAAACATTCAGTACTTC. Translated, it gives CASTPGLALAKNIQYF.

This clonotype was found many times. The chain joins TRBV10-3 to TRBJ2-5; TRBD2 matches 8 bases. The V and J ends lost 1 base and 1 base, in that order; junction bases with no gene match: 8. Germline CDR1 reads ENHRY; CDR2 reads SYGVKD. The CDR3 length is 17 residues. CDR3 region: CAISEWIGTRGQETQYF. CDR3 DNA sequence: TGTGCCATCAGTGAGTGGATAGGGACTAGAGGCCAAGAGACCCAGTACTTC.

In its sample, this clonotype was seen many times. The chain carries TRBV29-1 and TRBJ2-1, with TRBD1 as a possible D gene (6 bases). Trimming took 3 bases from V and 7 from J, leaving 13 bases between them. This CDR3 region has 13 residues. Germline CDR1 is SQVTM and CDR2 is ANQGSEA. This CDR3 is CSVDALGQNEQFF. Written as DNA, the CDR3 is TGCAGCGTTGACGCCTTGGGACAAAATGAGCAGTTCTTC.

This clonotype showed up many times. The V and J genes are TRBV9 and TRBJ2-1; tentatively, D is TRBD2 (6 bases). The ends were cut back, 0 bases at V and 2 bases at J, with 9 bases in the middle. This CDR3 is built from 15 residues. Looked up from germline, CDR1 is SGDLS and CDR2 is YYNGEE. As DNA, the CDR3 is TGTGCCAGCAGCGTAGCGGACTATCCCTACAATGAGCAGTTCTTC. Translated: CASSVADYPYNEQFF.

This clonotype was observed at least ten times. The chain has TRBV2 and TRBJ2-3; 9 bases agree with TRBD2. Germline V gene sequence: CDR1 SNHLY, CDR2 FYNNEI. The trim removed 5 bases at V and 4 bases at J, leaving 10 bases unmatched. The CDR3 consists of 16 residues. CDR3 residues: CASSQDSGSMADTQYF. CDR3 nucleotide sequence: TGTGCCAGCAGTCAGGATAGCGGGAGTATGGCAGATACGCAGTATTTT.

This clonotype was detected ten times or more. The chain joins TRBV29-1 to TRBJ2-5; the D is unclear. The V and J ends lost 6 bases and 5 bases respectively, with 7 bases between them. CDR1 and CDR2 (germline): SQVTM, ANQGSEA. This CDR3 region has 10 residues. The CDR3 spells CSVRSETQYF. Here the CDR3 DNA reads TGCAGCGTCCGTTCCGAGACCCAGTACTTC.

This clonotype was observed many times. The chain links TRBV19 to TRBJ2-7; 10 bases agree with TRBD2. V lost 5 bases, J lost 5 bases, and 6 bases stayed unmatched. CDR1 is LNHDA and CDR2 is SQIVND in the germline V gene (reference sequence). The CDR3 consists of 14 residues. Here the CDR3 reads CASSVLAGADEQYF. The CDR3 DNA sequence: TGTGCCAGTAGTGTCCTAGCGGGAGCTGACGAGCAGTACTTC. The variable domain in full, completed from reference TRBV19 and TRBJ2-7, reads DGGITQSPKYLFRKEGQNVTLSCEQNLNHDAMYWYRQDPGQGLRLIYYSQIVNDFQKGDIAEGYSVSREKKESFPLTVTSAQKNPTAFYLCASSVLAGADEQYFGPGTRLTVT.

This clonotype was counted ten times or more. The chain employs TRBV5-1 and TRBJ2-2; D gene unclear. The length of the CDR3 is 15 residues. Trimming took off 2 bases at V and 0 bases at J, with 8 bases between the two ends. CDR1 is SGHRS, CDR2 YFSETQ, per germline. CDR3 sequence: CASSFRVTNTGELFF. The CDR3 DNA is TGCGCCAGCAGCTTCCGAGTGACGAACACCGGGGAGCTGTTTTTT.

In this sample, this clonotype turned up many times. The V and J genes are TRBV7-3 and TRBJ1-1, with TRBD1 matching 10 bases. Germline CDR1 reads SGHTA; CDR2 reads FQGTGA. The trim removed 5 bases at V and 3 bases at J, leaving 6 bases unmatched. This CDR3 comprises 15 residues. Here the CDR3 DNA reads TGTGCCAGCAGCCCAGACAGGGGGCCGGACACTGAAGCTTTCTTT. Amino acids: CASSPDRGPDTEAFF. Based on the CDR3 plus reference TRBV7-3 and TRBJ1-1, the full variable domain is GAGVSQTPSNKVTEKGKYVELRCDPISGHTALYWYRQSLGQGPEFLIYFQGTGAADDSGLPNDRFFAVRPEGSVSTLKIQRTERGDSAVYLCASSPDRGPDTEAFFGQGTRLTVV.

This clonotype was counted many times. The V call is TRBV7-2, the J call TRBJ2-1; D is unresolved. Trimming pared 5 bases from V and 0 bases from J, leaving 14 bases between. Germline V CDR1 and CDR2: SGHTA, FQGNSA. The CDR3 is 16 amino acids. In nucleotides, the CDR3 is TGTGCCAGCAGCGCTCGGGCAGGCAGCTCCTACAATGAGCAGTTCTTC. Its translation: CASSARAGSSYNEQFF. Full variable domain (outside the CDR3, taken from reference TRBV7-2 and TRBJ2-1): GAGVSQSPSNKVTEKGKDVELRCDPISGHTALYWYRQSLGQGLEFLIYFQGNSAPDKSGLPSDRFSAERTGGSVSTLTIQRTQQEDSAVYLCASSARAGSSYNEQFFGPGTRLTVL.

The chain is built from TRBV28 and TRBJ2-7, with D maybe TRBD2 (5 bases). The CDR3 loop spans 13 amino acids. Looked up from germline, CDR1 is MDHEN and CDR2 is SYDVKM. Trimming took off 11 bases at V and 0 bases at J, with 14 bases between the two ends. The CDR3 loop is CAGRTSGSYEQYF. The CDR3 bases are TGTGCCGGACGGACTTCGGGCTCCTACGAGCAGTACTTC.

CDR3 in DNA: TGTGCCAGCAGTTACCAGGGGATCCGTTCCTATAGCAATCAGCCCCAGCATTTT. Residues: CASSYQGIRSYSNQPQHF. This sequence joins TRBV28 and TRBJ1-5, with D possibly TRBD1 on 6 matching bases. V was pared by 4 bases and J by 0 bases, with 19 bases between. The CDR3 covers 18 residues. CDR1 is MDHEN, CDR2 SYDVKM, per germline.

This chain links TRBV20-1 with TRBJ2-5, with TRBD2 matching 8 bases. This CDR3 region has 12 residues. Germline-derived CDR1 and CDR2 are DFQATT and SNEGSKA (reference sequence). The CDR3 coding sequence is TGCAGGGAGCGGGGGACACAAGAGACCCAGTACTTC. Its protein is CRERGTQETQYF.

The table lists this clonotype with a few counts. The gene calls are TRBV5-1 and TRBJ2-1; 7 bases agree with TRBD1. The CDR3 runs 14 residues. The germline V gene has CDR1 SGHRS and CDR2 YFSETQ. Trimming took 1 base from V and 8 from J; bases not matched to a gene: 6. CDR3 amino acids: CASSLTGDSDEQFF. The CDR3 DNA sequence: TGCGCCAGCAGCTTGACAGGGGATAGCGATGAGCAGTTCTTC.